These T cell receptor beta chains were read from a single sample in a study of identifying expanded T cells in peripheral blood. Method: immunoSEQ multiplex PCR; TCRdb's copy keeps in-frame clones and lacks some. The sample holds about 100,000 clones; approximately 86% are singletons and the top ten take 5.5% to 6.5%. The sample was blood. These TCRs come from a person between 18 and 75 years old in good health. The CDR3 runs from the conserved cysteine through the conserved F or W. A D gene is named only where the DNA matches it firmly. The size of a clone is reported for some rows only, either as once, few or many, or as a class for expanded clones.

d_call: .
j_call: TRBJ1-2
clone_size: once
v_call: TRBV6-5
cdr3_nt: TGTGCCAGCAGAGATTCAGGGGTTTATGGCTACACCTTC
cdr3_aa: CASRDSGVYGYTF

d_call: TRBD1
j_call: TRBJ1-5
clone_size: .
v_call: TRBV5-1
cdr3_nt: TGCGCCAGCAGCTTGACAGGGGGAGAAGGTCAGCCCCAGCATTTT
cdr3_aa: CASSLTGGEGQPQHF

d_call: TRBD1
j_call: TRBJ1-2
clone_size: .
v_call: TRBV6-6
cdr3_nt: TGTGCCAGCACCAAAGACAGGGCGGATGGCTACACCTTC
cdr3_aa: CASTKDRADGYTF

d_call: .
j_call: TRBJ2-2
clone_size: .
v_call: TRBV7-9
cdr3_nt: TGTGCCAGCAGCTTAGATGTGTCTACCGGGGAGCTGTTTTTT
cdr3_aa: CASSLDVSTGELFF

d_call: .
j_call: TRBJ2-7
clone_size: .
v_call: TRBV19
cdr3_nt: TGTGCCAGTAGTATGGATATGGGGTTTGGAAGGCAGTACTTC
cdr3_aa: CASSMDMGFGRQYF

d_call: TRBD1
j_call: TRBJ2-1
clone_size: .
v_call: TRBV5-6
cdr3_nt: TGTGCCAGCAGCCTTACAGGGGACAATGAGCAGTTCTTC
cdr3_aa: CASSLTGDNEQFF

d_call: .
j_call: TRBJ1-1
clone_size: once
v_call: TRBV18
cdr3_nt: TGTGCCAGCTCACCGGGAACGCGGAGTAACACTGAAGCTTTCTTT
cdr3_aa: CASSPGTRSNTEAFF

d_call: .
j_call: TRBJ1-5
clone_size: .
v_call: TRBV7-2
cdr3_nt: TGTGCCAGCAGCTTAGGGGCAGGGAATCAGCCCCAGCATTTT
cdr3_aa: CASSLGAGNQPQHF

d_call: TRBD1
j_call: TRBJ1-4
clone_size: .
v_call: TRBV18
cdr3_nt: TGTGCCACCTCCCAGGGGGCAAGTGAAAAACTGTTTTTT
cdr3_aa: CATSQGASEKLFF

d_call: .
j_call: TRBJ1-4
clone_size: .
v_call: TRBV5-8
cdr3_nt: TGTGCCAGCAGCTTGGTTGGCGCGCCGTCGGGGATTATTGAAAAACTGTTTTTT
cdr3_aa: CASSLVGAPSGIIEKLFF

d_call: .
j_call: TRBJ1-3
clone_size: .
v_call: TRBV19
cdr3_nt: TGTGCCAGTAGTATGCCGGGACTCTACTCTGGAAACACCATATATTTT
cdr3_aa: CASSMPGLYSGNTIYF

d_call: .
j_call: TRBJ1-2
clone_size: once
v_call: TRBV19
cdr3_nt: TGTGCCAGTAGTCCTGACCTCAGGGGTGGCTATGGCTACACCTTC
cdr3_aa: CASSPDLRGGYGYTF

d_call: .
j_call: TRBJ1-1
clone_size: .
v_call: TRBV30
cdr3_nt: TGTGCCTGGAGTGTAACCCGGGGTCGGACTGAAGCTTTCTTT
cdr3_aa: CAWSVTRGRTEAFF

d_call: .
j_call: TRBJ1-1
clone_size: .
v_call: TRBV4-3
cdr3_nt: TGCGCCAGCAGCCAAGATCAGGGCCTGAACACTGAAGCTTTCTTT
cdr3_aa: CASSQDQGLNTEAFF

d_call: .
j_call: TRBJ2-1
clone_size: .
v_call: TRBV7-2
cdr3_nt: TGTGCCAGCAGCTTAGCGCTAAGGTTGCCGGGGAAGTTAGACAATGAGCAGTTCTTC
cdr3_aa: CASSLALRLPGKLDNEQFF

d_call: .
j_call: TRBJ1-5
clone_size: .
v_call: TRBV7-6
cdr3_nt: TGTGCCAGCCCAATTCCTTCGGATAGCAATCAGCCCCAGCATTTT
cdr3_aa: CASPIPSDSNQPQHF

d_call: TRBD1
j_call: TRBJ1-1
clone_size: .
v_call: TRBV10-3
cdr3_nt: TGTGCCATCAGTGAGCGGGACAGCCGCACTGAAGCTTTCTTT
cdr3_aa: CAISERDSRTEAFF

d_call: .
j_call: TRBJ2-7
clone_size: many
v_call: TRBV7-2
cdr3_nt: TGTGCCAGCAGCCCAACCCTGGAGTCCTACGAGCAGTACTTC
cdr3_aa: CASSPTLESYEQYF

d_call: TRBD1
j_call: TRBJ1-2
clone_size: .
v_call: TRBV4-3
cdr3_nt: TGCGCCAGCAGCCAAGCAGGGGGCGGAGGCTACACCTTC
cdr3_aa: CASSQAGGGGYTF

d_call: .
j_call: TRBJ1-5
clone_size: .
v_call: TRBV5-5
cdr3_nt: TGTGCCAGCAGTGTCAGTGGTGGAGAGAGCAATCAGCCCCAGCATTTT
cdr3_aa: CASSVSGGESNQPQHF

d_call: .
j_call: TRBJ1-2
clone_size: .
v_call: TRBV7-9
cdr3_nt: TGTGCCAGCAGCTCTAAAGAAACCGGGACGGTTCTAAACTATGGCTACACCTTC
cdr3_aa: CASSSKETGTVLNYGYTF

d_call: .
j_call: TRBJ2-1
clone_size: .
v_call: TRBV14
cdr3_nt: TGTGCCAGCAGCCGCGGAAACCTCAATGAGCAGTTCTTC
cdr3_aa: CASSRGNLNEQFF

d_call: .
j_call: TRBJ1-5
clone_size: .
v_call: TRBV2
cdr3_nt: TGTGCCAGCAGTGGAGAAGGCAGTTATGGGCCCCAGCATTTT
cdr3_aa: CASSGEGSYGPQHF

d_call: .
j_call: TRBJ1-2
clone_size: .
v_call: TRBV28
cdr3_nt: TGTGCCAGCAGTTTACCCACCGGGTATGGCTACACCTTC
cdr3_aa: CASSLPTGYGYTF

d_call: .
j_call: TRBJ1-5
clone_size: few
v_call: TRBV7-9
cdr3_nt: TGTGCCAGCAGCTTAGGGCCGACTCAGCCCCAGCATTTT
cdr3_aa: CASSLGPTQPQHF

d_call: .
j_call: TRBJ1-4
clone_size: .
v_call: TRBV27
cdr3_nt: TGTGCCAGCAGTCGTCGAACGGGGGTTTCTCCAACTAATGAAAAACTGTTTTTT
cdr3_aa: CASSRRTGVSPTNEKLFF

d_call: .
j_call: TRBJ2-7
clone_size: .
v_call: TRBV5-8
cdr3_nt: TGTGCCAGCAGCAAAATCAGGGTAGGGTACGAGCAGTACTTC
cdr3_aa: CASSKIRVGYEQYF

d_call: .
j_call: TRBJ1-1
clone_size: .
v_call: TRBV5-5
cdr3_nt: TGTGCCAGCAGCTTGGGCTCCGGCAACACTGAAGCTTTCTTT
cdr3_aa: CASSLGSGNTEAFF

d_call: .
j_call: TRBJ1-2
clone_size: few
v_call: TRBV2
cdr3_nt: TGTGCCAGCAGTCAAGGGGATGGCTACACCTTC
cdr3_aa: CASSQGDGYTF

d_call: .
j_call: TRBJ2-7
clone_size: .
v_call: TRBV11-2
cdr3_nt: TGTGCCAGCAGCCCGCGCCGCTACGAGCAGTACTTC
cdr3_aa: CASSPRRYEQYF

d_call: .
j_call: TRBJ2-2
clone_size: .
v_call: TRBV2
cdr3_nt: TGTGCCAGCAGTGAATTGGGGGCTCACACCGGGGAGCTGTTTTTT
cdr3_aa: CASSELGAHTGELFF

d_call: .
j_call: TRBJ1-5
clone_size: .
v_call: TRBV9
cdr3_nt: TGTGCCAGCAGCTTGGGGGGGGCATATCAGCCCCAGCATTTT
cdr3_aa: CASSLGGAYQPQHF

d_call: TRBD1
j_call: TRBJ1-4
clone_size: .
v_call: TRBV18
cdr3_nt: TGTGCCAGCTCCCCCGGGACAGGGACAAATGAAAAACTGTTTTTT
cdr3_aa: CASSPGTGTNEKLFF

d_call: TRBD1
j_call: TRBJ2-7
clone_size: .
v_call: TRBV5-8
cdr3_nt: TGTGCCAGCAACGAAAGACAGGGGGGATCCTACGAGCAGTACTTC
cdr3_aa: CASNERQGGSYEQYF

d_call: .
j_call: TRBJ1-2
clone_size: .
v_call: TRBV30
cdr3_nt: TGTGCCTACCAGGGGAACAACTATGGCTACACCTTC
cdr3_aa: CAYQGNNYGYTF

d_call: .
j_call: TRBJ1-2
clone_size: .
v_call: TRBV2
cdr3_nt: TGTGCCAGCAGCTCGGACAGTTTCTATGGCTACACCTTC
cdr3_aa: CASSSDSFYGYTF

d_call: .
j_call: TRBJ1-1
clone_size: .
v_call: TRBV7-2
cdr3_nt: TGTGCCAGCAGCCTCAGTAGTACTGAAGCTTTCTTT
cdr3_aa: CASSLSSTEAFF

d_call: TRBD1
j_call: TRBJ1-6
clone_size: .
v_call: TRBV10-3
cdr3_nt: TGTGCCACCCATGTAGGACAGGGGTCTTTGTCACCCCTCCACTTT
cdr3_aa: CATHVGQGSLSPLHF

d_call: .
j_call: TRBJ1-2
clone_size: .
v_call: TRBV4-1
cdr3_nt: TGCGCCAGCAGCCAACTGCGGGGGGGTAATGGCTACACCTTC
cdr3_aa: CASSQLRGGNGYTF

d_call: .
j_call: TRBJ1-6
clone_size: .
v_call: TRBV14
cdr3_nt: TGTGCCAGCAGCCAAGAGTCGGCTTCACCCCTCCACTTT
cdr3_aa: CASSQESASPLHF

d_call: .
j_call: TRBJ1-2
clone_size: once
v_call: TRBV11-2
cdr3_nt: TGTGCCAGCAGCTTAGTGATCGGTGATAACTATGGCTACACCTTC
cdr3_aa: CASSLVIGDNYGYTF

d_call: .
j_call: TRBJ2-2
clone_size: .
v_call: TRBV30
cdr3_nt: TGTGCCTGCCCGCAAGACACCGGGGAGCTGTTTTTT
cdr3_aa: CACPQDTGELFF

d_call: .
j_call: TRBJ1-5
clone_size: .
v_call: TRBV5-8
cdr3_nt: TGTGCCAGCAGCTGGGGGCTCAATCAGCCCCAGCATTTT
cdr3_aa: CASSWGLNQPQHF

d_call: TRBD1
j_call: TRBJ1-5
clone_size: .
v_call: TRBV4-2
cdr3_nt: TGTGCCAGCAGCCAAGACCAGGGGGATCCCCAGCATTTT
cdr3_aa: CASSQDQGDPQHF

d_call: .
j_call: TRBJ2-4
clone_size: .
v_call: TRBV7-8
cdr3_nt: TGTGCCACCACAACCGGGACATCGATGGCCAAAAACATTCAGTACTTC
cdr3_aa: CATTTGTSMAKNIQYF

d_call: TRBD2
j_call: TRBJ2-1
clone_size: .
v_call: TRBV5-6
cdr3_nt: TGTGCCAGCAGCTTTGGGGGGGACAATGAGCAGTTCTTC
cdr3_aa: CASSFGGDNEQFF

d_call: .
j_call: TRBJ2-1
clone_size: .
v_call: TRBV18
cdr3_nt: TGTGCCAGCTCACCACCAACCAGCTACAATGAGCAGTTCTTC
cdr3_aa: CASSPPTSYNEQFF

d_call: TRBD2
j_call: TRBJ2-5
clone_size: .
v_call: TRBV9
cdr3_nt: TGTGCCAGCAGCGTAGCGGGTAGCGGGTGGGGAGAGACCCAGTACTTC
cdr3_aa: CASSVAGSGWGETQYF

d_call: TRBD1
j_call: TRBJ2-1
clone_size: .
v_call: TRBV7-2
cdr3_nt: TGTGCCAGCTTACGATCGACAGGGTCCAATGAGCAGTTCTTC
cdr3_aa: CASLRSTGSNEQFF

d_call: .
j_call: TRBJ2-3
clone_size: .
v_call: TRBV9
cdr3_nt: TGTGCCAGCAGCCCGACCATAGGGGGGGGCACAGATACGCAGTATTTT
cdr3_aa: CASSPTIGGGTDTQYF

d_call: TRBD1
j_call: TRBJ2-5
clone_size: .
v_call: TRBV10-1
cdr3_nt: TGCGCCAGCAGTGGGGACAGTTCCGAGACCCAGTACTTC
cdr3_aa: CASSGDSSETQYF

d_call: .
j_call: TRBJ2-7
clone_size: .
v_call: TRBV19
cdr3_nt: TGTGCCAGTAGTATAGGGACCCGCGAGCAGTACTTC
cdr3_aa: CASSIGTREQYF

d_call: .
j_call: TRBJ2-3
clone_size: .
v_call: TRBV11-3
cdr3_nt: TGTGCCAGCAGCTTAGATCCCACTCCGTCAGATACGCAGTATTTT
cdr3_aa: CASSLDPTPSDTQYF